This T cell receptor beta chain was sequenced for a study of patients and donors after allogeneic stem cell transplantation. From the RT-PCR reads, TCRdb called clonotypes with MiXCR, one entry per CDR3 protein. This sample yields 400,000 to 450,000 distinct CDR3 sequences, of which roughly 17% are seen a single time; about 7% belongs to the top ten. The V and J ends lost 4 bases and 11 bases respectively, with 26 bases between them. CDR3 length: 16 amino acids. Per the germline V gene, CDR1 is MNHEY and CDR2 is SVGAGI. Sequenced material: blood, either unsorted or a sorted T cell fraction (not recorded which). The rearrangement uses TRBV6-5 and TRBJ1-1; D gene ambiguous. The clonotype originates from a human donor who was either an allogeneic HSCT recipient or a stem cell or donor lymphocyte infusion donor (not recorded which). It is not recorded whose cells these are; they may come from a transplant donor. CDR3 sequence reads: CASSSSESDRFSWAFF. The CDR3 coding sequence is TGTGCCAGCAGTTCCTCCGAGAGCGACCGCTTCTCTTGGGCTTTCTTT.